A selection of T cell receptor beta chains follows, all from one sample in a study of T cells in localized non-small cell lung cancer. Assay used: immunoSEQ multiplex PCR; TCRdb lists only in-frame clones, some missing. The table lists around 15,000 clones, around 90% of them singletons. Sequenced here: peripheral blood mononuclear cells, sampled before any cancer treatment. These receptors were collected from a woman aged 40-75 years with stage III lung adenocarcinoma. Both conserved end residues are part of each CDR3. A D gene is named only where the DNA matches it firmly. Not every row has a clone size; where given, it reads once, few, many or a size class.

V gene: TRBV29-1
clone size: -
D gene: -
J gene: TRBJ2-1
CDR3 DNA: TGCAGCGTCGGTGGGGGGTACAATGAGCAGTTCTTC
CDR3 protein: CSVGGGYNEQFF

V gene: TRBV7-7
clone size: -
D gene: -
J gene: TRBJ2-6
CDR3 DNA: TGTGTGCCACAAAGTCGGGCCAACGTCCTGACTTTC
CDR3 protein: CVPQSRANVLTF

V gene: TRBV18
clone size: -
D gene: TRBD1
J gene: TRBJ1-4
CDR3 DNA: TGTGCCAGCTCAACGGGACAGCTGGGGGTTGAAAAACTGTTTTTT
CDR3 protein: CASSTGQLGVEKLFF

V gene: TRBV9
clone size: -
D gene: -
J gene: TRBJ2-5
CDR3 DNA: TGTGCCAGCAGCGGCGAGACGGGTACAGTTAAAGAGACCCAGTACTTC
CDR3 protein: CASSGETGTVKETQYF

V gene: TRBV4-1
clone size: -
D gene: TRBD1
J gene: TRBJ1-4
CDR3 DNA: TGCGCCAGCAGCCAACTTGGGACAGGGTCTAATGAAAAACTGTTTTTT
CDR3 protein: CASSQLGTGSNEKLFF

V gene: TRBV7-2
clone size: -
D gene: TRBD2
J gene: TRBJ2-3
CDR3 DNA: TGTGCCAGCAGCCTAAGCGGGGGGGCCCCAGATACGCAGTATTTT
CDR3 protein: CASSLSGGAPDTQYF

V gene: TRBV6-5
clone size: -
D gene: -
J gene: TRBJ2-6
CDR3 DNA: TGTGCCAGTAAAGACGGCGGCTCTGGGGCCAACGTCCTGACTTTC
CDR3 protein: CASKDGGSGANVLTF

V gene: TRBV30
clone size: -
D gene: -
J gene: TRBJ1-2
CDR3 DNA: TGTGCCTGGACTCCTCAAAGGGGCATCGGCTACACCTTC
CDR3 protein: CAWTPQRGIGYTF

V gene: TRBV9
clone size: -
D gene: -
J gene: TRBJ1-3
CDR3 DNA: TGTGCCAGCCGGGACGGGAGCTCTGGAAACACCATATATTTT
CDR3 protein: CASRDGSSGNTIYF

V gene: TRBV5-1
clone size: -
D gene: -
J gene: TRBJ1-5
CDR3 DNA: TGCGCCAGCAGCTTGGAAGGGACCGGCCAGCCCCAGCATTTT
CDR3 protein: CASSLEGTGQPQHF

V gene: TRBV11-3
clone size: -
D gene: -
J gene: TRBJ1-1
CDR3 DNA: TGTGCCAGCAGCTTAGGGGGCCAGAACACTGAAGCTTTCTTT
CDR3 protein: CASSLGGQNTEAFF

V gene: TRBV7-3
clone size: once
D gene: -
J gene: TRBJ1-1
CDR3 DNA: TGTGCCAGCAGCCCACCCCGGGACACCATGAACACTGAAGCTTTCTTT
CDR3 protein: CASSPPRDTMNTEAFF

V gene: TRBV14
clone size: -
D gene: -
J gene: TRBJ2-1
CDR3 DNA: TGTGCCAGCAGCCAAGAAGGGCCCTACAATGAGCAGTTCTTC
CDR3 protein: CASSQEGPYNEQFF

V gene: TRBV2
clone size: -
D gene: -
J gene: TRBJ1-2
CDR3 DNA: TGTGCCAGCTCAATCCTGGCCAGGGGCACCGGTGGCTACACCTTC
CDR3 protein: CASSILARGTGGYTF

V gene: TRBV27
clone size: -
D gene: -
J gene: TRBJ1-4
CDR3 DNA: TGTGCCAGCAGTTGGCGAGGAGAGGATGAAAAACTGTTTTTT
CDR3 protein: CASSWRGEDEKLFF

V gene: TRBV7-6
clone size: -
D gene: -
J gene: TRBJ2-3
CDR3 DNA: TGTGCCAGCAGCGAATTAGGGAGCACAGATACGCAGTATTTT
CDR3 protein: CASSELGSTDTQYF

V gene: TRBV28
clone size: -
D gene: -
J gene: TRBJ2-7
CDR3 DNA: TGTGCCAGCAGTTCGACACTCTACGAGCAGTACTTC
CDR3 protein: CASSSTLYEQYF

V gene: TRBV19
clone size: -
D gene: -
J gene: TRBJ2-7
CDR3 DNA: TGTGCCAGTAGTATTGTCTACTCCCCCTACGAGCAGTACTTC
CDR3 protein: CASSIVYSPYEQYF

V gene: TRBV30
clone size: -
D gene: TRBD2
J gene: TRBJ2-2
CDR3 DNA: TGTGCCTGGAGTGTGTGGGGGACTAGCACCGGGGAGCTGTTTTTT
CDR3 protein: CAWSVWGTSTGELFF

V gene: TRBV5-1
clone size: -
D gene: -
J gene: TRBJ2-1
CDR3 DNA: TGCGCCAGCAGCTCGCCCTCAAGCTACAATGAGCAGTTCTTC
CDR3 protein: CASSSPSSYNEQFF

V gene: TRBV10-3
clone size: -
D gene: -
J gene: TRBJ1-3
CDR3 DNA: TGTGCCATCAGTCCGAGGGCGGATACCACTGGAAACACCATATATTTT
CDR3 protein: CAISPRADTTGNTIYF

V gene: TRBV18
clone size: -
D gene: TRBD1
J gene: TRBJ2-5
CDR3 DNA: TGTGCCAGCTCACGGACAGGGGGGTCGGAGACCCAGTACTTC
CDR3 protein: CASSRTGGSETQYF

V gene: TRBV10-2
clone size: few
D gene: -
J gene: TRBJ1-1
CDR3 DNA: TGCGCCAGCAGCAAGGTCGGAAACACTGAAGCTTTCTTT
CDR3 protein: CASSKVGNTEAFF

V gene: TRBV5-1
clone size: -
D gene: TRBD1
J gene: TRBJ2-1
CDR3 DNA: TGCGCCAGCAGCTTGGATGGACAGGGGCACTACAATGAGCAGTTCTTC
CDR3 protein: CASSLDGQGHYNEQFF

V gene: TRBV13
clone size: -
D gene: TRBD2
J gene: TRBJ2-5
CDR3 DNA: TGTGCCAGCAGCTTACGGCTAGCGGGGGAGGGAGAGACCCAGTACTTC
CDR3 protein: CASSLRLAGEGETQYF

V gene: TRBV14
clone size: -
D gene: -
J gene: TRBJ1-2
CDR3 DNA: TGTGCCAGCAGCCAAACAAGTAGATCGAGCAACTATGGCTACACCTTC
CDR3 protein: CASSQTSRSSNYGYTF

V gene: TRBV7-2
clone size: -
D gene: -
J gene: TRBJ2-3
CDR3 DNA: TGTGCCAGCAGCTTATCACGCACAGATACGCAGTATTTT
CDR3 protein: CASSLSRTDTQYF

V gene: TRBV2
clone size: -
D gene: -
J gene: TRBJ2-1
CDR3 DNA: TGTGCCAGCACCGAAGGTGGGACAACCTACAATGAGCAGTTCTTC
CDR3 protein: CASTEGGTTYNEQFF

V gene: TRBV30
clone size: -
D gene: TRBD2
J gene: TRBJ2-7
CDR3 DNA: TGTGCCTGGAGTGTAAGCGGGGGGACGGGAGAGCAGTACTTC
CDR3 protein: CAWSVSGGTGEQYF

V gene: TRBV19
clone size: -
D gene: -
J gene: TRBJ2-2
CDR3 DNA: TGTGCCAGTACCCTAGAGGCCGGGGAGCTGTTTTTT
CDR3 protein: CASTLEAGELFF

V gene: TRBV6-5
clone size: -
D gene: -
J gene: TRBJ2-6
CDR3 DNA: TGTGCCAGCAGGGCCAGCCCTGGGGCCAACGTCCTGACTTTC
CDR3 protein: CASRASPGANVLTF

V gene: TRBV28
clone size: -
D gene: -
J gene: TRBJ1-1
CDR3 DNA: TGTGCCAGCAAACGGGAGAACACTGAAGCTTTCTTT
CDR3 protein: CASKRENTEAFF

V gene: TRBV6-5
clone size: -
D gene: -
J gene: TRBJ2-5
CDR3 DNA: TGTGCCAGCCAGGTTAGCGGAAACCAAGAGACCCAGTACTTC
CDR3 protein: CASQVSGNQETQYF

V gene: TRBV28
clone size: -
D gene: -
J gene: TRBJ1-5
CDR3 DNA: TGTGCCAGCAGGGAGCAGCAACTCTTTCAGCCCCAGCATTTT
CDR3 protein: CASREQQLFQPQHF

V gene: TRBV18
clone size: -
D gene: TRBD2
J gene: TRBJ2-5
CDR3 DNA: TGTGCCAGCTCACCAGAGGTAGCGGGGGAAGGAGAGACCCAGTACTTC
CDR3 protein: CASSPEVAGEGETQYF

V gene: TRBV5-1
clone size: -
D gene: -
J gene: TRBJ1-2
CDR3 DNA: TGCGCCAGCAGCTTGGTTGAGGGTGATGGCTACACCTTC
CDR3 protein: CASSLVEGDGYTF

V gene: TRBV4-2
clone size: -
D gene: TRBD2
J gene: TRBJ2-2
CDR3 DNA: TGTGCCAGCAGCCAAGAAATGGCTAGCGGGAAGGCCGGGGAGCTGTTTTTT
CDR3 protein: CASSQEMASGKAGELFF

V gene: TRBV10-3
clone size: -
D gene: -
J gene: TRBJ1-4
CDR3 DNA: TGTGCCATCAGTGCCAACAGGGAGGGAGCGGCTAATGAAAAACTGTTTTTT
CDR3 protein: CAISANREGAANEKLFF

V gene: TRBV5-5
clone size: -
D gene: -
J gene: TRBJ1-1
CDR3 DNA: TGTGCCAGCAGCTCCACCCCATACACTGAAGCTTTCTTT
CDR3 protein: CASSSTPYTEAFF

V gene: TRBV27
clone size: once
D gene: -
J gene: TRBJ2-7
CDR3 DNA: TGTGCCAGCAGTCTCCAAATCAATCACGAGCAGTACTTC
CDR3 protein: CASSLQINHEQYF

V gene: TRBV9
clone size: -
D gene: TRBD1
J gene: TRBJ2-2
CDR3 DNA: TGTGCCAGCAGCGGGCGGACAGGGGTTAACACCGGGGAGCTGTTTTTT
CDR3 protein: CASSGRTGVNTGELFF

V gene: TRBV4-1
clone size: -
D gene: -
J gene: TRBJ2-7
CDR3 DNA: TGCGCCAGCAGCGAAGAATCAGGGTTTGACCCCTACGAGCAGTACTTC
CDR3 protein: CASSEESGFDPYEQYF

V gene: TRBV19
clone size: medium-sized
D gene: -
J gene: TRBJ2-7
CDR3 DNA: TGTGCCAGTAGTATAGATTGGGGGACGGTGAACGAGCAGTACTTC
CDR3 protein: CASSIDWGTVNEQYF